This record looks at one TCR beta chain sequence and its context. Generated by immunoSEQ multiplex PCR, the TCRdb table keeps only in-frame clones and is missing some. The repertoire has approximately 30,000 clones, approximately 94% of them found once; the top ten carry around 6.3%. This sample was taken from a study of control samples from healthy donors and cancer patients. The CDR3 is made up of 15 amino acids. V dropped 7 bases and J dropped 3; count of bases not matched to a gene: 7. Germline V gives CDR1 MNHNY, CDR2 SVGAGI (reference sequence). This chain uses TRBV6-6 with TRBJ2-4, with 9 bases lining up with TRBD1. What was sequenced was blood. This receptor was obtained from a man aged 60 to 75 in good health. The CDR3 nucleotides read TGTGCCAGCAACTTACAGGGGGCTAGCAAAAACATTCAGTACTTC. Translation gives CASNLQGASKNIQYF.